A selection of T cell receptor beta chains follows, all from one sample in a study of cytomegalovirus exposure and HLA in healthy donors. The method was immunoSEQ multiplex PCR; TCRdb's version includes in-frame clones alone and lacks a portion of them. The table has some 130,000 clones, 83% seen once. The sequenced sample consisted of PBMCs. Receptors were obtained from a girl aged 2 to 9 in good health and CMV-seronegative. Both conserved end residues are part of each CDR3. The order of the fields is J gene, V gene, clone size, D gene, CDR3 DNA, CDR3 protein. D genes are given only for firm matches. Size tells how often a clone was seen (once, few, many) or the class of an expanded clone, and some rows leave it out.

J gene: TRBJ2-1; V gene: TRBV5-4; clone size: once; D gene: -; CDR3 DNA: TGTGCCAGCAGCCACCGAAGCGGTGGAGACAATGAGCAGTTCTTC; CDR3 protein: CASSHRSGGDNEQFF
J gene: TRBJ1-4; V gene: TRBV5-1; clone size: -; D gene: -; CDR3 DNA: TGCGCCAGCAGCACGGGGGAATTGTCAGAAAAACTGTTTTTT; CDR3 protein: CASSTGELSEKLFF
J gene: TRBJ2-3; V gene: TRBV6-4; clone size: -; D gene: TRBD1; CDR3 DNA: TGTGCCAGCAGTGACGGGACAGGGGGCACAGATACGCAGTATTTT; CDR3 protein: CASSDGTGGTDTQYF
J gene: TRBJ1-1; V gene: TRBV5-1; clone size: -; D gene: TRBD1; CDR3 DNA: TGCGCCAGCAGCCCGGGACAGGGGGCGACGAACACTGAAGCTTTCTTT; CDR3 protein: CASSPGQGATNTEAFF
J gene: TRBJ1-5; V gene: TRBV4-3; clone size: -; D gene: TRBD1; CDR3 DNA: TGCGCCAGCAGCCAAGGACAGGGCTCTCAGCCCCAGCATTTT; CDR3 protein: CASSQGQGSQPQHF
J gene: TRBJ2-3; V gene: TRBV11-3; clone size: -; D gene: -; CDR3 DNA: TGTGCCAGCAGCTTAGGGGCAGACCAAGATACGCAGTATTTT; CDR3 protein: CASSLGADQDTQYF
J gene: TRBJ2-1; V gene: TRBV9; clone size: -; D gene: TRBD2; CDR3 DNA: TGTGCCAGCAGCGTAACTAGCGGGGGGGCCCGTGAGCAGTTCTTC; CDR3 protein: CASSVTSGGAREQFF
J gene: TRBJ1-2; V gene: TRBV4-3; clone size: -; D gene: -; CDR3 DNA: TGCGCCAGCAGCCAAGAGTCAGGGGCGGGCTATGGCTACACCTTC; CDR3 protein: CASSQESGAGYGYTF
J gene: TRBJ2-3; V gene: TRBV28; clone size: -; D gene: TRBD1; CDR3 DNA: TGTGCCAGCAGTTCGCGGACAGGCGTAGGGGATACGCAGTATTTT; CDR3 protein: CASSSRTGVGDTQYF
J gene: TRBJ1-1; V gene: TRBV27; clone size: -; D gene: -; CDR3 DNA: TGTGCCAGCAGTTTATTTGGGGAGACTGAAGCTTTCTTT; CDR3 protein: CASSLFGETEAFF
J gene: TRBJ1-1; V gene: TRBV19; clone size: -; D gene: -; CDR3 DNA: TGTGCCAGTAGTATCGTGAACGGGAACACTGAAGCTTTCTTT; CDR3 protein: CASSIVNGNTEAFF
J gene: TRBJ2-1; V gene: TRBV7-2; clone size: once; D gene: TRBD1; CDR3 DNA: TGTGCCAGCAGCTTGGGACAGGGGACCTACAATGAGCAGTTCTTC; CDR3 protein: CASSLGQGTYNEQFF
J gene: TRBJ1-1; V gene: TRBV6-1; clone size: -; D gene: TRBD1; CDR3 DNA: TGTGCCAGCAGTGAAGCGGGGACAGATGAAGCTTTCTTT; CDR3 protein: CASSEAGTDEAFF
J gene: TRBJ2-3; V gene: TRBV27; clone size: -; D gene: TRBD2; CDR3 DNA: TGTGCCAGCAGTTTACGGCCCGTTGTTGGGGGGGGCACAGATACGCAGTATTTT; CDR3 protein: CASSLRPVVGGGTDTQYF
J gene: TRBJ2-1; V gene: TRBV9; clone size: -; D gene: -; CDR3 DNA: TGTGCCAGCAGCGCCACTAGCTCCTACAATGAGCAGTTCTTC; CDR3 protein: CASSATSSYNEQFF
J gene: TRBJ2-7; V gene: TRBV2; clone size: -; D gene: -; CDR3 DNA: TGTGCCAGCACTCTAGGGGCTGCTACCGAGCAGTACTTC; CDR3 protein: CASTLGAATEQYF
J gene: TRBJ1-4; V gene: TRBV18; clone size: -; D gene: TRBD1; CDR3 DNA: TGTGCCAGCTCATACGGGACAGATAATGAAAAACTGTTTTTT; CDR3 protein: CASSYGTDNEKLFF
J gene: TRBJ2-7; V gene: TRBV2; clone size: -; D gene: TRBD2; CDR3 DNA: TGTGCCAGCAGTACTCTAACAAGGCCGGGAGGGTCCGGCCCCTACGAGCAGTACTTC; CDR3 protein: CASSTLTRPGGSGPYEQYF
J gene: TRBJ2-1; V gene: TRBV27; clone size: -; D gene: -; CDR3 DNA: TGTGCCAGCAGTTACTCGGACTTCTCCTACAATGAGCAGTTCTTC; CDR3 protein: CASSYSDFSYNEQFF
J gene: TRBJ1-1; V gene: TRBV7-9; clone size: once; D gene: -; CDR3 DNA: TGTGCCAGCAGGCCCTGGACACACCAGAACACTGAAGCTTTCTTT; CDR3 protein: CASRPWTHQNTEAFF
J gene: TRBJ2-3; V gene: TRBV14; clone size: -; D gene: TRBD2; CDR3 DNA: TGTGCCAGCAGCCCCGGACTAGCGGGGGGCACAGATACGCAGTATTTT; CDR3 protein: CASSPGLAGGTDTQYF
J gene: TRBJ1-4; V gene: TRBV20-1; clone size: once; D gene: -; CDR3 DNA: TGCAGTCCCTCAACTAATGAAAAACTGTTTTTT; CDR3 protein: CSPSTNEKLFF
J gene: TRBJ2-4; V gene: TRBV19; clone size: -; D gene: -; CDR3 DNA: TGTGCCAGTAGTATAAGGTCCGGACAGTCTCTGGGGGCCAAAAACATTCAGTACTTC; CDR3 protein: CASSIRSGQSLGAKNIQYF
J gene: TRBJ1-1; V gene: TRBV18; clone size: few; D gene: TRBD1; CDR3 DNA: TGTGCCAGCTCACCCAGGGCAGGGGGCCACACTGAAGCTTTCTTT; CDR3 protein: CASSPRAGGHTEAFF
J gene: TRBJ1-2; V gene: TRBV15; clone size: -; D gene: TRBD1; CDR3 DNA: TGTGCCACCAGCAGTACAAACAGGGGAATTTGGTATGGCTACACCTTC; CDR3 protein: CATSSTNRGIWYGYTF
J gene: TRBJ2-3; V gene: TRBV5-6; clone size: -; D gene: TRBD1; CDR3 DNA: TGTGCCAGCAGGCCTCCGGGACAGGGGGCTCGTACGCAGTATTTT; CDR3 protein: CASRPPGQGARTQYF
J gene: TRBJ1-1; V gene: TRBV7-9; clone size: -; D gene: -; CDR3 DNA: TGTGCCAGCAGCTTAGGGTTGTTTGGGCACACTGAAGCTTTCTTT; CDR3 protein: CASSLGLFGHTEAFF
J gene: TRBJ2-7; V gene: TRBV7-9; clone size: -; D gene: -; CDR3 DNA: TGTGCCAGCAGCCTAACAACAGGGTACTACGAGCAGTACTTC; CDR3 protein: CASSLTTGYYEQYF
J gene: TRBJ1-5; V gene: TRBV6-6; clone size: few; D gene: -; CDR3 DNA: TGTGCCAGCAGCCAGGGACTTGGCAATCAGCCCCAGCATTTT; CDR3 protein: CASSQGLGNQPQHF
J gene: TRBJ1-1; V gene: TRBV30; clone size: -; D gene: -; CDR3 DNA: TGTGCCTGGAGGGTTACAGGGACGGGCACTGAAGCTTTCTTT; CDR3 protein: CAWRVTGTGTEAFF
J gene: TRBJ2-1; V gene: TRBV11-2; clone size: -; D gene: TRBD1; CDR3 DNA: TGTGCCAGCGAGAGCAGCTACAGGGGGAGGCAGTTCTTC; CDR3 protein: CASESSYRGRQFF
J gene: TRBJ2-2; V gene: TRBV27; clone size: -; D gene: TRBD1; CDR3 DNA: TGTGCCAGCAGACGGACAGGGAATGCCGGGGAGCTGTTTTTT; CDR3 protein: CASRRTGNAGELFF
J gene: TRBJ2-7; V gene: TRBV9; clone size: -; D gene: -; CDR3 DNA: TGTGCCAGCAGCTACTCCGAGGGGGCCTACGAGCAGTACTTC; CDR3 protein: CASSYSEGAYEQYF
J gene: TRBJ2-1; V gene: TRBV5-4; clone size: -; D gene: TRBD2; CDR3 DNA: TGTGCCAGCAGCTTGGAACTAGCGGGGGGTTACAATGAGCAGTTCTTC; CDR3 protein: CASSLELAGGYNEQFF
J gene: TRBJ2-3; V gene: TRBV7-9; clone size: -; D gene: -; CDR3 DNA: TGTGCCAGCAGCTCTAGCGTCGGAGGGGCCAGCACAGATACGCAGTATTTT; CDR3 protein: CASSSSVGGASTDTQYF
J gene: TRBJ1-2; V gene: TRBV6-5; clone size: once; D gene: TRBD1; CDR3 DNA: TGTGCCAGCAGTTACACGGGACAGGGAGATGGAGGCTACACCTTC; CDR3 protein: CASSYTGQGDGGYTF
J gene: TRBJ2-7; V gene: TRBV11-2; clone size: -; D gene: -; CDR3 DNA: TGTGCCAGCAGCGTAACCCTTTTGAGCGAGCAGTACTTC; CDR3 protein: CASSVTLLSEQYF
J gene: TRBJ2-2; V gene: TRBV11-1; clone size: -; D gene: TRBD2; CDR3 DNA: TGTGCCAGCAGCTCGTCTAGCGGGAGCAAGGTTGGGGAGCTGTTTTTT; CDR3 protein: CASSSSSGSKVGELFF
J gene: TRBJ2-1; V gene: TRBV11-2; clone size: -; D gene: -; CDR3 DNA: TGTGCCAGCAGCTTAGATCGCACGGCGCGGGAGCAGTTCTTC; CDR3 protein: CASSLDRTAREQFF
J gene: TRBJ1-2; V gene: TRBV21-1; clone size: -; D gene: -; CDR3 DNA: TGTGCCAGCAGCAAATTGGGGAAGGACAGGGGGCCCGGGGCATATGGCTACACCTTC; CDR3 protein: CASSKLGKDRGPGAYGYTF
J gene: TRBJ1-1; V gene: TRBV6-1; clone size: -; D gene: TRBD1; CDR3 DNA: TGTGCCAGCAGTGAAAGTAAAGGGGGCTTTCTCAACACTGAAGCTTTCTTT; CDR3 protein: CASSESKGGFLNTEAFF
J gene: TRBJ1-2; V gene: TRBV18; clone size: -; D gene: -; CDR3 DNA: TGTGCCAGCTCACCATCCGGCGGATTTGGCTACACCTTC; CDR3 protein: CASSPSGGFGYTF
J gene: TRBJ2-2; V gene: TRBV28; clone size: few; D gene: -; CDR3 DNA: TGTGCCAGCAGTTTAGGAGACAGAGACACCGGGGAGCTGTTTTTT; CDR3 protein: CASSLGDRDTGELFF
J gene: TRBJ2-3; V gene: TRBV28; clone size: -; D gene: -; CDR3 DNA: TGTGCCAGCAGTTCGGTAGCAACAGATACGCAGTATTTT; CDR3 protein: CASSSVATDTQYF